A single TCR beta chain is shown here with its context. The CDR3 runs 16 residues. Germline V gives CDR1 SNHLY, CDR2 FYNNEI. Trimming left V 8 bases short and J 4 bases short, with 20 bases between. This sample was taken from a study of blood T cell repertoires in COVID-19. The protocol was immunoSEQ multiplex PCR, while the TCRdb copy is restricted to in-frame clones and leaves out a portion. The profile covers roughly 150,000 clones, with under 95% appearing a single time and roughly 2% taken by the ten largest. The sample taken for sequencing was peripheral blood. The chain combines TRBV2 with TRBJ1-4; TRBD1 is a possible D gene (6 bases). This receptor was identified in a man aged 18 to 29 with acute or convalescent COVID-19. Written as DNA, the CDR3 is TGTGCCAGCCTGGGCCGACAACAGGGCTTTAATGAAAAACTGTTTTTT. Protein sequence: CASLGRQQGFNEKLFF.